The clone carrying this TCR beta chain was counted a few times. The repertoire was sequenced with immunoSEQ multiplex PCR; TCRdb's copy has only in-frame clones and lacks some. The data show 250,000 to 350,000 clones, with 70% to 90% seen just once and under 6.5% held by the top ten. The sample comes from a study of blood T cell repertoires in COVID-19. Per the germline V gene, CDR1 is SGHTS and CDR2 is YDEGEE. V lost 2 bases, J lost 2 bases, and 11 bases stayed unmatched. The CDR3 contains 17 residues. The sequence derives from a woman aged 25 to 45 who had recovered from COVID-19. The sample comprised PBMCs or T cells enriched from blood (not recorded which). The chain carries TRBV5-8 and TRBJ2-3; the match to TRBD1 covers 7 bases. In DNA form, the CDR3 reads TGTGCCAGCAGCTTCGACTCCGGGACAGTAGCCACAGATACGCAGTATTTT. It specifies CASSFDSGTVATDTQYF. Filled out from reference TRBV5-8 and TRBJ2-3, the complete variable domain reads EAGVTQSPTHLIKTRGQQATLRCSPISGHTSVYWYQQALGLGLQFLLWYDEGEERNRGNFPPRFSGRQFPNYSSELNVNALELEDSALYLCASSFDSGTVATDTQYFGPGTRLTVL.